The 15 T cell receptor beta chains listed next were all sequenced from one sample in a study of tumor-infiltrating lymphocytes in oesophageal squamous cell carcinoma. TCRdb recomputed calls from the PCR reads with MiXCR, one row per CDR3 protein. The sample contains approximately 11,000 distinct CDR3 sequences, around three fifths of which appear only once. The sequenced sample consisted of esophageal tumor tissue. Receptors were obtained from a male donor with esophageal squamous cell carcinoma.

About this clonotype: An end of the junction does not agree with germline; a read error may underlie this. V usage is TRBV7-3 and J usage is TRBJ2-7; 12 bases agree with TRBD2. Germline values: CDR1 SGHTA, CDR2 FQGTGA. This CDR3 is 17 amino acids long. CDR3 residues: CASSLRPSGGAGETQYF. The CDR3 DNA is TGTGCCAGCAGCTTAAGGCCTAGCGGGGGGGCCGGGGAGACCCAGTACTTT.

This clonotype was counted ten times or more. V usage is TRBV2 and J usage is TRBJ1-5; 7 bases map to TRBD1. The CDR3 sequence is 13 residues long. Germline V gives CDR1 SNHLY, CDR2 FYNNEI. J gave up 6 bases and V 6 bases, and 5 bases lay outside the gene matches. This chain's CDR3 is CASSVEGAQPQHF. Here the CDR3 DNA reads TGTGCCAGCAGCGTTGAGGGGGCTCAGCCCCAGCATTTT.

This clonotype was detected only a few times. It may be a read error: a sequence one base away is much more abundant. The rearrangement links TRBV5-1 to TRBJ2-3; no reliable D call. The closer fit of TRBJ2-1 to the DNA end suggests the J call may be wrong. This CDR3 has 13 amino acids. Germline loops: CDR1 SGHRS, CDR2 YFSETQ. CDR3 sequence reads: CASSLGSYYEQFF. CDR3 bases: TGCGCCAGCAGCTTGGGGAGTTACTACGAGCAGTTCTTC.

The chain employs TRBV7-2 and TRBJ2-7; no definite D call. The J call may not be correct, given that the DNA end is closer to TRBJ2-1. CDR1 and CDR2 from the germline V gene are SGHTA and FQGNSA. The CDR3 is made up of 14 amino acids. DNA of the CDR3: TGTGCCAGCAGCTTAATTCCAGCCTACAATGAGCAGTTCTTC. Protein: CASSLIPAYNEQFF.

This chain links TRBV11-3 with TRBJ2-3, with 11 bases fitting TRBD2. Germline assignment: CDR1 SGHNT and CDR2 YENEEA. This CDR3 has 15 amino acids. V lost 5 bases and J lost 4; bases outside the gene matches: 5. The CDR3 loop reads CASSPGLADSDTQYF. CDR3 DNA: TGTGCCAGCAGCCCGGGACTAGCGGATTCAGATACGCAGTATTTT.

By share, this clonotype ranks as medium-sized. The chain combines TRBV6-1 with TRBJ2-1; 11 bases fit TRBD2. Losses at the gene ends were 2 bases for V and 0 bases for J; bases not matched to a gene: 3. The CDR3 runs 17 residues. Germline CDR1 and CDR2: MNHNS and SASEGT. CDR3 in amino acids: CASSESGLAVSYNEQFF. The CDR3 nucleotides read TGTGCCAGCAGTGAATCGGGACTAGCGGTCTCCTACAATGAGCAGTTCTTC.

This clonotype has only a few counts. V usage is TRBV6-1 and J usage is TRBJ1-2; possibly TRBD1 for D (6 bases). The CDR3 totals 12 residues. Germline CDR1 reads MNHNS; CDR2 reads SASEGT. Trimming removed 8 bases at V and 7 bases at J, with 14 bases between. CDR3 amino acids: CASEGGLGGYTF. The CDR3 bases are TGTGCCAGCGAGGGGGGGTTGGGTGGCTACACCTTC.

J is TRBJ2-1 and V is TRBV11-2, with D unresolved. The assigned J gene may be wrong: the sequence end matches TRBJ2-3 better. The CDR3 is 13 residues long. CDR1 SGHAT and CDR2 FQNNGV come from the germline V gene. CDR3: CASSRTLPDTQYF. The DNA of the CDR3 is TGTGCCAGCAGCCGGACCCTCCCAGATACGCAGTATTTT.

The chain couples TRBV6-1 to TRBJ2-3; D uncertain. The CDR3 is made up of 12 amino acids. The germline CDR1 and CDR2 sequences are MNHNS and SASEGT. The germline V and J ends were trimmed by 7 bases and 3 bases, with 8 bases remaining between them. CDR3 sequence: CASTSRTDTQYF. Here the CDR3 DNA reads TGTGCCAGCACTAGTCGGACAGATACGCAGTATTTT.

This rearrangement joins TRBV7-6 to TRBJ2-5; no definite D call. V lost 8 bases, J lost 9 bases, and 10 bases lay in between. The germline V gene has CDR1 SGHVS and CDR2 FNYEAQ. CDR3 length: 10 amino acids. DNA of the CDR3: TGTGCCAGCCGATTCCCCGCCCAGTACTTC. Translation: CASRFPAQYF.

By share, this clonotype ranks as medium-sized (0.01 to 0.1%). The chain has TRBV11-2 and TRBJ2-1, with D possibly being TRBD2 (5 bases). V was shortened by 4 bases and J by 4 bases, with 14 bases between the two germline ends. The CDR3 runs 15 residues. Germline assignment: CDR1 SGHAT and CDR2 FQNNGV. The CDR3 protein is CASSSLGVRYNEQFF. The CDR3, as DNA: TGTGCCAGCAGCTCCCTGGGAGTTCGGTACAATGAGCAGTTCTTC.

This clonotype was seen many times. The gene calls are TRBV5-4 and TRBJ2-2; D is ambiguous. Between the trimmed V and J ends, which lost 5 bases and 6 bases, there was a span of 14 bases. The germline V gene encodes CDR1 SGHNT and CDR2 YYREEE (reference sequence). The CDR3 length is 14 residues. CDR3 region: CASSSTARSGELFF. The CDR3 DNA follows: TGTGCCAGCAGTTCGACGGCGAGGTCCGGGGAGCTGTTTTTT. Full variable domain (outside the CDR3, taken from reference TRBV5-4 and TRBJ2-2): ETGVTQSPTHLIKTRGQQVTLRCSSQSGHNTVSWYQQALGQGPQFIFQYYREEENGRGNFPPRFSGLQFPNYSSELNVNALELDDSALYLCASSSTARSGELFFGEGSRLTVL.

This clonotype was seen only a few times. This sequence joins TRBV7-9 and TRBJ1-1, with D tentatively TRBD1 (5 bases). The germline gives CDR1 SEHNR, CDR2 FQNEAQ (reference sequence). The CDR3 length is 15 residues. V was shortened by 5 bases and J by 5 bases, with 18 bases between the two germline ends. CDR3 DNA sequence: TGTGCCAGCAGCCCAACCGGGACGGGGGGGACTGAAGCTTTCTTT. Protein: CASSPTGTGGTEAFF.

By frequency in the sample, this clonotype is medium-sized. The CDR3 DNA is TGTGCCAGCAGCTTACACGAGACAAGAAATTCACCCCTCCACTTT. It yields the protein CASSLHETRNSPLHF. The chain links TRBV7-9 to TRBJ1-6; D gene unclear. Germline CDR1 is SEHNR and CDR2 is FQNEAQ (reference sequence). The CDR3 totals 15 residues. With 2 bases removed from V and 7 bases from J, the gap between germline ends came to 12 bases.

This sequence joins TRBV7-2 and TRBJ2-7, with D uncertain. Trimming stripped 1 base from V and 5 bases from J, with 12 bases between. The length of the CDR3 is 14 residues. Per germline, CDR1 SGHTA and CDR2 FQGNSA. Here the CDR3 DNA reads TGTGCCAGCAGCTTAGAAAGAGAGTCCCACGAGCAGTACTTC. This codes for CASSLERESHEQYF.